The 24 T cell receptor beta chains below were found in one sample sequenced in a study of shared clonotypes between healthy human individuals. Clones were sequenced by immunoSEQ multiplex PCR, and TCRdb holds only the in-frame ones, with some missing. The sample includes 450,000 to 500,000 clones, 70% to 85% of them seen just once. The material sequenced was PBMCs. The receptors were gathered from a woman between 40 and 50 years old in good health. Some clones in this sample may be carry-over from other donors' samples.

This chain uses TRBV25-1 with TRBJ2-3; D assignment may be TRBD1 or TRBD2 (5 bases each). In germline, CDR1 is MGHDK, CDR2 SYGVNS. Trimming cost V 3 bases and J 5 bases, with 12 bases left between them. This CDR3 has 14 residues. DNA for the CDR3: TGTGCCAGCAGTGATACGCAGGGAGTAGATACGCAGTATTTT. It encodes CASSDTQGVDTQYF.

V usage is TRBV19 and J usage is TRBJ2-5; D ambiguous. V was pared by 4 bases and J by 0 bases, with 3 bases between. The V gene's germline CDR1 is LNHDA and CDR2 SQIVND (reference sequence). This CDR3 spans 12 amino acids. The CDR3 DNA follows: TGTGCCAGTAGTACCAACCAAGAGACCCAGTACTTC. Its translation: CASSTNQETQYF.

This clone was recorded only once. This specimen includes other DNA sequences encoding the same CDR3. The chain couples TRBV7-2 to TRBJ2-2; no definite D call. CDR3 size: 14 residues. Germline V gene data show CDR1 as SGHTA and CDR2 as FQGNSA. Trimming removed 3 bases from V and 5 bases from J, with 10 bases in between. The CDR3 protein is CASSFSGGTGELFF. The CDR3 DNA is TGTGCCAGCAGCTTCTCGGGTGGGACCGGGGAGCTGTTTTTT.

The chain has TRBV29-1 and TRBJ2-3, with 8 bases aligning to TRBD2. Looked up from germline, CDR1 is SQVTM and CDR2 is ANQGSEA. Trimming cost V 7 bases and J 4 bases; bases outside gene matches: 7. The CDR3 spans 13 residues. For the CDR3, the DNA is TGCAGCGAACGAAGCGGGAGCTCAGATACGCAGTATTTT. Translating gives CSERSGSSDTQYF.

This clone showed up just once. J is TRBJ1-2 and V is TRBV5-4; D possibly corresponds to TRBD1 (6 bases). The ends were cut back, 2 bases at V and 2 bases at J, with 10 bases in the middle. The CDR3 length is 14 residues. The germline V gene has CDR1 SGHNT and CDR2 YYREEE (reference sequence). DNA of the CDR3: TGTGCCAGCAGCTTAAGCGGGGGCAACTATGGCTACACCTTC. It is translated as CASSLSGGNYGYTF.

CDR3 bases: TGTGCCAGCAGCTGGGGAGGGAACTCCTACGAGCAGTACTTC. Translated, it gives CASSWGGNSYEQYF. The genes are TRBV11-2 and TRBJ2-7; the match to TRBD2 covers 7 bases. The germline CDR1 and CDR2 sequences are SGHAT and FQNNGV. V gave up 4 bases and J gave up 0 bases; unmatched junction bases: 3. CDR3 length equals 14 residues.

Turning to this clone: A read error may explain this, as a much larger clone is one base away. The DNA of the CDR3 is TGTGCCAGCAGAGCGACAGGGTCCGGGCAGTACTTC. It is translated as CASRATGSGQYF. The chain links TRBV13 to TRBJ2-7, with 7 bases fitting TRBD1. The germline V gene encodes CDR1 PRHDT and CDR2 FYEKMQ (reference sequence). J lost 9 bases, V lost 6 bases, and 8 bases had no gene match. This CDR3 comprises 12 residues.

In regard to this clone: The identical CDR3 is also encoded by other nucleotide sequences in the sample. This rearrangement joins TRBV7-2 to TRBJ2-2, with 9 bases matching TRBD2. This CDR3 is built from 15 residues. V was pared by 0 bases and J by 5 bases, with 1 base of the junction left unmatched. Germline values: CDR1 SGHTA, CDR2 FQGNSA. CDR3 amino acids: CASSLASGRTGELFF. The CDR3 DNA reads TGTGCCAGCAGCTTAGCCAGCGGGAGGACCGGGGAGCTGTTTTTT.

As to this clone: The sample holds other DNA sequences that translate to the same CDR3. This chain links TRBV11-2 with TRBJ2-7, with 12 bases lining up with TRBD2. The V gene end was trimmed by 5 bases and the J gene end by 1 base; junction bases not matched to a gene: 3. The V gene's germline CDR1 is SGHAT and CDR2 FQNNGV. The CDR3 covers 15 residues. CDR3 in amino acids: CASSLGTSGSYEQYF. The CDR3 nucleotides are TGTGCCAGCAGCCTGGGGACTAGCGGGTCCTACGAGCAGTACTTC.

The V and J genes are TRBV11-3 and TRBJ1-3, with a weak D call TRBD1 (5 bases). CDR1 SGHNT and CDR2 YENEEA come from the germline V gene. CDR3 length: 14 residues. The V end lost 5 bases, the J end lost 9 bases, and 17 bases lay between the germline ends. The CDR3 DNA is TGTGCCAGCAGCCTTAGCCATTCCGGGGGCACCATATATTTT. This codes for CASSLSHSGGTIYF.

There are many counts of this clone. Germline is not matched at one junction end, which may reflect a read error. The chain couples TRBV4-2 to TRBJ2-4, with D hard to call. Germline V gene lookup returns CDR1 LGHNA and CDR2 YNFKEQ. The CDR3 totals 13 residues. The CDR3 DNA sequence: TGTGCCAGCAGCCAAGGAAAAAAGACTTGGCCCATGTTC. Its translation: CASSQGKKTWPMF.

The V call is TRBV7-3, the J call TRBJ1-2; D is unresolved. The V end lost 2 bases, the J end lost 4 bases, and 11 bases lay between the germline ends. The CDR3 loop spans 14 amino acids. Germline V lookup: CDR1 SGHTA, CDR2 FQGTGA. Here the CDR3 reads CASSLGPTAYGYTF. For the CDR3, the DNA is TGTGCCAGCAGCTTAGGACCAACGGCCTATGGCTACACCTTC.

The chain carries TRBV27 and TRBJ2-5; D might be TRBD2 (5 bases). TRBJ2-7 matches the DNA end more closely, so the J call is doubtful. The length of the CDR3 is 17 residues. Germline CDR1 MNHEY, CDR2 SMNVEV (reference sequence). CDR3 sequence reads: CASSFSTVRGSSYEQYF. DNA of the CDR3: TGTGCCAGCAGTTTCTCCACCGTTAGAGGGAGCTCCTACGAGCAGTACTTC.

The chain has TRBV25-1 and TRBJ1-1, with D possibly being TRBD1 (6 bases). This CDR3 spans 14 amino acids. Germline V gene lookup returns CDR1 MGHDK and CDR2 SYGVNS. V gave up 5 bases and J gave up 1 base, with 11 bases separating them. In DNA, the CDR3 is TGTGCCAGCAGTCCCCGGGGGGCGAACACTGAAGCTTTCTTT. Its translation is CASSPRGANTEAFF.

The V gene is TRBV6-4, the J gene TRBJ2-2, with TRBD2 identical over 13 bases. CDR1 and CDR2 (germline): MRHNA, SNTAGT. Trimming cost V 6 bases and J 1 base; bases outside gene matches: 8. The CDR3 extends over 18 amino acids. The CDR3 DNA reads TGTGCCAGCAGCCCCGCGGGACTAGCGGGACGGAACACCGGGGAGCTGTTTTTT. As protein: CASSPAGLAGRNTGELFF.

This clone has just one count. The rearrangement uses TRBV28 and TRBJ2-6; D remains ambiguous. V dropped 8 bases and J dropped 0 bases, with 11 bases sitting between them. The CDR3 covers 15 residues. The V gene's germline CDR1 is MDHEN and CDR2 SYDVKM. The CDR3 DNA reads TGTGCCAGCGCGACCCGACGCTCTGGGGCCAACGTCCTGACTTTC. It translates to CASATRRSGANVLTF.

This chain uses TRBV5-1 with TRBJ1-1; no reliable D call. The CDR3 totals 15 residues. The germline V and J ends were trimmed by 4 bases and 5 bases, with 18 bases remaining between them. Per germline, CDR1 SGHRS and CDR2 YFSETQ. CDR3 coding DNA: TGCGCCAGCAGCCCAGAACCCACATCAGCGACTGAAGCTTTCTTT. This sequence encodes CASSPEPTSATEAFF.

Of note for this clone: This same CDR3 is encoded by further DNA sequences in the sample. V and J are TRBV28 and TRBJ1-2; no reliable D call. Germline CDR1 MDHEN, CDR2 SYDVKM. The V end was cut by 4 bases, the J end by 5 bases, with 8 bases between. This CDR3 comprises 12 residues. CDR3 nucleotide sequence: TGTGCCAGCAGTTCCCGGGGATATGGCTACACCTTC. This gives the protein CASSSRGYGYTF.

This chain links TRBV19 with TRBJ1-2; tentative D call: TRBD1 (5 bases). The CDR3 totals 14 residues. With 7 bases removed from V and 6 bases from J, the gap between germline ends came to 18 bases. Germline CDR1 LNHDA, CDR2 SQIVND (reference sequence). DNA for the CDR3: TGTGCCAGTAATTGGGGCCCCCAAGGGGATGGCTACACCTTC. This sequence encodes CASNWGPQGDGYTF.

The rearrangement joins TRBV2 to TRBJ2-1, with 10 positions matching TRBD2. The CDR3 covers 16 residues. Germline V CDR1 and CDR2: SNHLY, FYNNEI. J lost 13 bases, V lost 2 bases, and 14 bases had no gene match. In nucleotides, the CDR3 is TGTGCCAGCAGTGAATATACTACTAGCGGGGATTCCGGACAGTTCTTC. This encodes CASSEYTTSGDSGQFF.

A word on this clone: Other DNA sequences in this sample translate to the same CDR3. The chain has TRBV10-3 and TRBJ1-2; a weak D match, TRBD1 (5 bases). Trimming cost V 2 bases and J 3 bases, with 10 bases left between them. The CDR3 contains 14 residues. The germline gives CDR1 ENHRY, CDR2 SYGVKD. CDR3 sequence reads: CAISESRGDYGYTF. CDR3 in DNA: TGTGCCATCAGTGAGAGTAGGGGTGACTATGGCTACACCTTC.

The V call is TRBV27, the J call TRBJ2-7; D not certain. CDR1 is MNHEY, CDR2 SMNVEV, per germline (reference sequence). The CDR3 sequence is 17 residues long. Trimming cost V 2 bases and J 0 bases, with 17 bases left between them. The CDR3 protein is CASSLRQGEPNSYEQYF. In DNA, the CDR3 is TGTGCCAGCAGTTTAAGACAAGGCGAGCCGAACTCCTACGAGCAGTACTTC.

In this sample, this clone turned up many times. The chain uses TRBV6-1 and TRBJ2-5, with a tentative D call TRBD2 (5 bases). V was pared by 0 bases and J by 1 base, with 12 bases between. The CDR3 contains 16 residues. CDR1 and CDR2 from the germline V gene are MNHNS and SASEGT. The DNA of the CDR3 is TGTGCCAGCAGTGAAGCGCCGGGGATTTTCCAAGAGACCCAGTACTTC. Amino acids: CASSEAPGIFQETQYF.

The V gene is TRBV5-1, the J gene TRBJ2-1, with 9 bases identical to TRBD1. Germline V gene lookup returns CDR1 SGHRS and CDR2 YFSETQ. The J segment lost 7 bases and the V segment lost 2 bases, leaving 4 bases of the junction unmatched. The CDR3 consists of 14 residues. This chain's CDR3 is CASSLQGAGNEQFF. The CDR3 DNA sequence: TGCGCCAGCAGCTTACAGGGGGCGGGTAATGAGCAGTTCTTC.